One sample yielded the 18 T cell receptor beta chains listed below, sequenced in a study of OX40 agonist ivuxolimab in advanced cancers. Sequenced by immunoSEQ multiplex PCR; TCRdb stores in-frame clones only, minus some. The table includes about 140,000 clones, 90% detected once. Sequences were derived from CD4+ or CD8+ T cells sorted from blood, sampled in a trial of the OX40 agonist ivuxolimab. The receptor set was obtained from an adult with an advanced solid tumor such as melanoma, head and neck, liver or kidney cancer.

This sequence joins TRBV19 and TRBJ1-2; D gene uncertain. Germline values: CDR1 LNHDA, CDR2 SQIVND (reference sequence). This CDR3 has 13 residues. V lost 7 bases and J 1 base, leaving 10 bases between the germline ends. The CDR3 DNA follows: TGTGCCAGTAAGGAGGGCAATAACTATGGCTACACCTTC. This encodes CASKEGNNYGYTF.

CDR3 bases: TGCGCCAGCAGCTCTGGACAGGGGATGCCCTACGAGCAGTACTTC. Its protein is CASSSGQGMPYEQYF. V and J are TRBV5-1 and TRBJ2-7, with 9 nucleotides matching TRBD1. V was clipped by 3 bases and J by 2 bases; unmatched bases: 6. Germline values: CDR1 SGHRS, CDR2 YFSETQ. The CDR3 spans 15 residues.

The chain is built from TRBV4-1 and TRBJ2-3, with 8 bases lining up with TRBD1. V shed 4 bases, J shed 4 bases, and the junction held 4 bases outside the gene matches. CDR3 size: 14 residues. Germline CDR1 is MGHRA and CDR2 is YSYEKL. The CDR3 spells CASSLGTGSDTQYF. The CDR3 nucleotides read TGCGCCAGCAGCCTAGGGACAGGTTCAGATACGCAGTATTTT.

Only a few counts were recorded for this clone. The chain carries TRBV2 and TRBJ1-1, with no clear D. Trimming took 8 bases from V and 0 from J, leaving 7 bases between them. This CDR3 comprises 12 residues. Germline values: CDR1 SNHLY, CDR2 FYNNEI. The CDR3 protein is CASGYLNTEAFF. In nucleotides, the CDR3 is TGTGCCAGCGGGTATTTGAACACTGAAGCTTTCTTT.

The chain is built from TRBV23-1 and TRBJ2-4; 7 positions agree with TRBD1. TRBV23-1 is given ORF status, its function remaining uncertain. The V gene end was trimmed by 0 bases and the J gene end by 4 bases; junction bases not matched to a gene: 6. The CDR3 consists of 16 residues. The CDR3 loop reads CASSQSLQGTKNIQYF. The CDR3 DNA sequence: TGCGCCAGCAGTCAATCGTTACAGGGGACGAAAAACATTCAGTACTTC.

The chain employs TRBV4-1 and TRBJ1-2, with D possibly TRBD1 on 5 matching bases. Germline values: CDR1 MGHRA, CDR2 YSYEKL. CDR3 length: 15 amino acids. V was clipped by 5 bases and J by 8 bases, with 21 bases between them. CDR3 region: CASSSLGGVGKGYTF. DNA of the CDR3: TGCGCCAGCAGCTCATTGGGGGGTGTTGGTAAAGGCTACACCTTC.

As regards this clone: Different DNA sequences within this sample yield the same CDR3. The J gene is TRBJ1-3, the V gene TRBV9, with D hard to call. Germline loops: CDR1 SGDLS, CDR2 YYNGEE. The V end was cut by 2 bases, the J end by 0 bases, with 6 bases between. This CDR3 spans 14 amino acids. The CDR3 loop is CASSVVDSGNTIYF. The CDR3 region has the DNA TGTGCCAGCAGCGTTGTGGACTCTGGAAACACCATATATTTT. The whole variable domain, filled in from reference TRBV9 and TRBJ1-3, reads DSGVTQTPKHLITATGQRVTLRCSPRSGDLSVYWYQQSLDQGLQFLIQYYNGEERAKGNILERFSAQQFPDLHSELNLSSLELGDSALYFCASSVVDSGNTIYFGEGSWLTVV.

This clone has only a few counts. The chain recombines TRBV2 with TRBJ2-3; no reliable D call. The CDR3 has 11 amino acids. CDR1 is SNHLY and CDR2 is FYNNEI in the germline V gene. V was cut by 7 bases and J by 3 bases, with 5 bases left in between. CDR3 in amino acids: CASTWTDTQYF. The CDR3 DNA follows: TGTGCCAGCACGTGGACAGATACGCAGTATTTT.

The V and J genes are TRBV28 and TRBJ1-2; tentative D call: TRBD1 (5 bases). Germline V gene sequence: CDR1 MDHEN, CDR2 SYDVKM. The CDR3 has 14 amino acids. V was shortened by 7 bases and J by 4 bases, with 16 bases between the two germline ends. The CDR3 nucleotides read TGTGCCAGCAACGTTGGTTCAGGGTCCTATGGCTACACCTTC. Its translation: CASNVGSGSYGYTF.

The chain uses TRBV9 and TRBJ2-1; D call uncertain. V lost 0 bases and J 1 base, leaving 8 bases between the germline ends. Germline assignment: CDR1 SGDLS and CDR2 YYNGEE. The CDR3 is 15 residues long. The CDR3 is CASSVGGGSYNEQFF. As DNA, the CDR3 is TGTGCCAGCAGCGTAGGCGGTGGGTCCTACAATGAGCAGTTCTTC.

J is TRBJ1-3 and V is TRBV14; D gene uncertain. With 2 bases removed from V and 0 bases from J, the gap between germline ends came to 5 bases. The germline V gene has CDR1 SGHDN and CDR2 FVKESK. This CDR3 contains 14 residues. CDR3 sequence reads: CASSQTSSGNTIYF. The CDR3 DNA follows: TGTGCCAGCAGCCAAACGAGCTCTGGAAACACCATATATTTT.

The CDR3 region is CASSARTSGPFAYEQYF. The CDR3 DNA sequence: TGTGCCAGCAGCGCAAGGACTAGCGGGCCTTTTGCCTACGAGCAGTACTTC. The chain employs TRBV9 and TRBJ2-7; 11 bases fit TRBD2. There are 17 residues in the CDR3. Germline V gene sequence: CDR1 SGDLS, CDR2 YYNGEE. Trimming cost V 3 bases and J 2 bases; bases outside gene matches: 10.

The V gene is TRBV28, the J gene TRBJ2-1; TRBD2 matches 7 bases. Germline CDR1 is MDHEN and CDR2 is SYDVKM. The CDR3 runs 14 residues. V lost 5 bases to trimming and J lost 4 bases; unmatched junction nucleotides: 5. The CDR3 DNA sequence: TGTGCCAGCAGTGCGGGAGACATTTACAATGAGCAGTTCTTC. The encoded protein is CASSAGDIYNEQFF.

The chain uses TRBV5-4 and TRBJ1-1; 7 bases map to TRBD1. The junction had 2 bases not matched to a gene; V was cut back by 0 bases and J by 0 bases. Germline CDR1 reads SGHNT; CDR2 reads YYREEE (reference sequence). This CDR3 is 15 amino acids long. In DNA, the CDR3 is TGTGCCAGCAGCTTGGAAAGGGGGCTGAACACTGAAGCTTTCTTT. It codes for CASSLERGLNTEAFF.

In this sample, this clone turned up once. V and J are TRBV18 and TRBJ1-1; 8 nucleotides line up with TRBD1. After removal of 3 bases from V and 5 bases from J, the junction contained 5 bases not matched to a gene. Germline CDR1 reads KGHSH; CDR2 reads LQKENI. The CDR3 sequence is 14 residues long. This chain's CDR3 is CASSPDRGNTEAFF. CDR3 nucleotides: TGTGCCAGCTCACCCGACAGGGGAAATACTGAAGCTTTCTTT.

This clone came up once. The CDR3 region is CASSYSVTRPYNEQFF. DNA of the CDR3: TGTGCCAGCAGTTACTCGGTGACTAGGCCCTACAATGAGCAGTTCTTC. The V call is TRBV6-5, the J call TRBJ2-1, with D tentatively TRBD2 (6 bases). Germline-derived CDR1 and CDR2 are MNHEY and SVGAGI. This CDR3 spans 16 amino acids. Trimming left V 0 bases short and J 2 bases short, with 11 bases between.

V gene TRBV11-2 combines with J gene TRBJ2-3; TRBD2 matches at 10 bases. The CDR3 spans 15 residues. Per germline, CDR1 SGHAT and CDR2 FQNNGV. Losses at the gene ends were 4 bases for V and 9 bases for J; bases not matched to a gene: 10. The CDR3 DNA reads TGTGCCAGCAGCTGGGGGGCTAGCGGGAGTGGGACGCAGTATTTT. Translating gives CASSWGASGSGTQYF.

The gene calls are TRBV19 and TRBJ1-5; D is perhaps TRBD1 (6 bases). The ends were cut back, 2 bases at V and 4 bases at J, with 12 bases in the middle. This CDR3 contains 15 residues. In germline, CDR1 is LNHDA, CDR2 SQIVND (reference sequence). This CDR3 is CASSIRGTENQPQHF. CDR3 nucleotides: TGTGCCAGTAGTATAAGGGGGACGGAGAATCAGCCCCAGCATTTT. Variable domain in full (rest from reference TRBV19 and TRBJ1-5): DGGITQSPKYLFRKEGQNVTLSCEQNLNHDAMYWYRQDPGQGLRLIYYSQIVNDFQKGDIAEGYSVSREKKESFPLTVTSAQKNPTAFYLCASSIRGTENQPQHFGDGTRLSIL.